This T cell receptor beta chain was sequenced in a study of blood T cells in healthy people across ages (dated by TCRdb to the mid-2010s). Notes on the research overall: In model experiments, template switching captured about one uniquely barcoded TCR beta cDNA molecule for every two T cells. Using deep sequencing normalized with unique cDNA molecular identifiers, the study measured how TCR beta repertoire diversity changes with age. Donors of different ages were randomly distributed across sequencing lanes to avoid experimental bias. For two donors (one aged 18 to 29 and one aged 80 or older), the study analyzed two additional independent replicas of 1 million unique cDNA reads from the same blood draw. Donors were grouped into four age groups: young (average roughly 15 years), middle-aged (over 35), aged (over 55) and long-lived (approximately 78).

Study-wide findings and limitations: Total diversity estimates from one million sequenced T cells were considered lower bounds and underestimates. Conclusive comparison of naive and antigen-experienced compartments was prevented by the profiling of bulk unsorted PBMCs. The long-lived group showed more naive CD4+ T cells, fewer expanded clones and increased TCR diversity than the aged group, suggesting age selection. The percentage of naive T cells measured by flow cytometry correlated strongly with observed TCR beta diversity. Observed TCR beta diversity per million T cells fell roughly linearly with age, and a significant reduction was already apparent by age roughly 40. Because donor CMV infection status was unknown, age-related changes in expanded clonotypes were potentially confounded.

The donors were some 36 Caucasian individuals from Russia, aged about 6 to 95 years, who were systemically healthy. Around 9.9 milliliters of peripheral blood were collected from each donor into EDTA-treated Vacutainer tubes. Ficoll-Paque density-gradient centrifugation was used to isolate PBMCs, with at least 6.5 million obtained per sample. Total RNA, at least 6 micrograms per sample, was extracted from PBMCs with Trizol reagent. Naive CD45RAhigh/CD27high T cell percentages were measured by flow cytometry on a PBMC aliquot from every donor. CDR1 and CDR2, per the germline V gene, are MGHDK and SYGVNS. Trimming leaves V shorter by 1 base and J shorter by 7 bases, with the junction holding 15 bases beyond the gene matches. The CDR3 goes from the cysteine to the phenylalanine over 17 residues. Left in the record is the CDR3 DNA by itself, 51 bases read in frame from the first base. The protocol used for the library was 5' RACE. The run used an Illumina HiSeq 2500. A second 7 to 11 cycle PCR used a sample-barcoded 5' primer and a J-beta primer mix. A template-switch 5' adaptor carrying 12 random nucleotides introduced a unique molecular identifier onto each TCR beta cDNA molecule. At least 2.5 million CDR3-containing paired-end reads were obtained from each sample. First-strand cDNA synthesis was performed from all RNA using the Mint cDNA synthesis kit, with priming by a TRBC-specific oligonucleotide. After uracil-DNA glycosylase treatment, a first 18-cycle PCR used universal primers M1SS and BC2_uni_R on all cDNA. In the authors' own workflow: For normalization, 1 million high-quality reads, each with a distinct molecular identifier, were randomly selected from each sample. Reads sharing molecular identifiers were discarded rather than binned into consensus sequences. MiTCR, set to a Q25 quality threshold and the strictest error-elimination algorithm, was used for CDR3 identification, clonotype clustering and error correction. Lower-bound total TCR beta diversity was estimated with a nonparametric unseen species model using Euler transformation. In-frame beta chains were kept once TCRdb had trimmed the public reads at Q25 with fastp and called clones with MiXCR. Here each entry gathers all rows of one CDR3 protein and keeps the most common genes and DNA. What appears here as the V and J calls and clone size reflects TCRdb's work, not the paper's. Within this sample are 780,000 or so distinct CDR3 sequences, with just over 55% of them counted one time only. The ten top clones hold more than 25% of the sample.

Comment on this clonotype: Its antigen remains undetermined. Nothing much larger sits one base from this clone, and base qualities are not available.

The chain uses TRBV25-1 and TRBJ1-2; TRBD1 aligns with 7 central bases. Sample: blood. This TCR was sampled from a man aged 40-50 years in good health. The CDR3 amino acid sequence is: CASSESSGQVAVSGYTF. The DNA reads as follows: TGTGCCAGCAGTGAATCTAGCGGACAGGTTGCTGTGTCTGGCTACACCTTC.